Listed below are T cell receptor beta chains from one sample, sequenced in a study of cytomegalovirus exposure and HLA in healthy donors. Only in-frame clones appear in the TCRdb table, and some are missing; sequencing was by immunoSEQ multiplex PCR. Of approximately 200,000 clones listed, around three quarters were seen once; the top ten hold about 2.1%. The source material was PBMCs. These receptors originate from a young man in good health and CMV-seronegative. Both conserved end residues are part of each CDR3. A D gene is named only where the DNA matches it firmly. Clone size is not always given. Where it is, it says once, few, many or a class for expanded clones.

NA TRBJ2-3 NA TRBV5-6 CASTGGDRRLDTQYF TGTGCCAGCACTGGGGGGGACAGGCGGTTAGATACGCAGTATTTT
NA TRBJ1-5 NA TRBV6-1 CASIPLGPTNQPQHF TGTGCCAGCATTCCCTTGGGGCCAACCAATCAGCCCCAGCATTTT
NA TRBJ2-7 TRBD1 TRBV19 CASSLGTATGEQYF TGTGCCAGTAGTTTAGGGACAGCTACTGGCGAGCAGTACTTC
NA TRBJ2-5 NA TRBV6-5 CASSYYGVHQETQYF TGTGCCAGCAGTTACTACGGGGTCCACCAAGAGACCCAGTACTTC
few TRBJ1-1 TRBD1 TRBV5-1 CASSVGTGGSEAFF TGCGCCAGCAGCGTGGGGACAGGGGGGTCTGAAGCTTTCTTT
NA TRBJ2-7 NA TRBV19 CASSIVGSDEQYF TGTGCCAGTAGTATAGTCGGTAGCGACGAGCAGTACTTC
NA TRBJ2-5 NA TRBV6-1 CASSLRRGTETQYF TGTGCCAGCAGTTTGCGTCGGGGTACAGAGACCCAGTACTTC
NA TRBJ2-2 NA TRBV9 CASSDDSYGELFF TGTGCCAGCAGCGACGACAGTTACGGGGAGCTGTTTTTT
NA TRBJ2-7 TRBD1 TRBV7-9 CASSLVGTGAYEQYF TGTGCCAGCAGCTTAGTCGGGACAGGGGCCTACGAGCAGTACTTC
NA TRBJ1-5 NA TRBV2 CASSEARADQPQHF TGTGCCAGCAGTGAAGCCAGGGCTGATCAGCCCCAGCATTTT
NA TRBJ1-1 NA TRBV27 CASSLLRGAVNTEAFF TGTGCCAGCAGTTTATTAAGGGGCGCGGTGAACACTGAAGCTTTCTTT
NA TRBJ2-5 TRBD2 TRBV27 CASSLSGGDGREGTQYF TGTGCCAGCAGTTTATCCGGCGGGGACGGGAGGGAAGGGACCCAGTACTTC
NA TRBJ2-1 NA TRBV5-1 CASGLGSGPYNEQFF TGCGCCAGCGGCTTGGGGTCAGGCCCTTACAATGAGCAGTTCTTC
NA TRBJ1-2 NA TRBV9 CASSVFAGDHGYTF TGTGCCAGCAGCGTATTTGCAGGGGATCATGGCTACACCTTC
NA TRBJ2-7 NA TRBV18 CASSPPYSLYEQYF TGTGCCAGCTCACCACCGTATTCCCTCTACGAGCAGTACTTC
NA TRBJ2-3 TRBD1 TRBV2 CASSGGTGTQIPTDTQYF TGTGCCAGCAGTGGTGGGACAGGGACCCAAATTCCCACAGATACGCAGTATTTT
NA TRBJ2-3 TRBD2 TRBV18 CASSTTSGSGDTQYF TGTGCCAGCTCAACGACTAGCGGGAGTGGAGATACGCAGTATTTT
NA TRBJ2-7 TRBD1 TRBV6-1 CASSAVTRTGQYEQYF TGTGCCAGCAGTGCGGTCACCCGGACAGGGCAATACGAGCAGTACTTC
NA TRBJ2-3 TRBD2 TRBV7-8 CASSPRTSGSRDTQYF TGTGCCAGCAGCCCCCGGACTAGCGGGAGTCGGGATACGCAGTATTTT
NA TRBJ2-7 TRBD2 TRBV7-3 CASSLGLAGEGEQYF TGTGCCAGCAGCCTAGGACTAGCGGGAGAGGGCGAGCAGTACTTC
NA TRBJ2-7 TRBD2 TRBV5-1 CASSLPSGVGYEQYF TGCGCCAGCAGCCTACCTAGCGGGGTAGGCTACGAGCAGTACTTC
NA TRBJ1-3 NA TRBV9 CASSVGRSGPGNTIYF TGTGCCAGCAGCGTAGGTAGGAGCGGGCCTGGAAACACCATATATTTT
few TRBJ2-5 TRBD1 TRBV7-2 CASSLDAGGGETQYF TGTGCCAGCAGCTTAGACGCAGGGGGCGGGGAGACCCAGTACTTC
NA TRBJ2-7 TRBD2 TRBV5-6 CASSPPPPGGEQYF TGTGCCAGCAGCCCCCCCCCACCGGGAGGCGAGCAGTACTTC
NA TRBJ1-6 NA TRBV14 CASRPGVSSPLHF TGTGCCAGCAGGCCAGGGGTGAGTTCACCCCTCCACTTT
NA TRBJ1-6 NA TRBV27 CASSPDSFISPLHF TGTGCCAGCAGCCCGGACAGTTTCATTTCACCCCTCCACTTT
NA TRBJ2-4 NA TRBV4-1 CASSQVTGWRAKNIQYF TGCGCCAGCAGCCAAGTAACAGGGTGGAGGGCCAAAAACATTCAGTACTTC
NA TRBJ2-7 TRBD2 TRBV6-1 CASSEPRLAVGSYEQYF TGTGCCAGCAGTGAACCAAGACTAGCGGTGGGCTCCTACGAGCAGTACTTC
NA TRBJ2-7 TRBD1 TRBV27 CASRPGTGAYEQYF TGTGCCAGCAGACCCGGGACAGGGGCGTACGAGCAGTACTTC
NA TRBJ2-3 NA TRBV21-1 CASSKDFKVNTQYF TGTGCCAGCAGCAAGGACTTCAAGGTAAATACGCAGTATTTT
NA TRBJ2-1 TRBD1 TRBV11-3 CASSYQTGGNNEQFF TGTGCCAGCAGCTATCAGACAGGGGGAAACAATGAGCAGTTCTTC
NA TRBJ2-3 TRBD2 TRBV9 CASSPLIAGSSTDTQYF TGTGCCAGCAGCCCCCTAATAGCGGGATCTAGCACAGATACGCAGTATTTT
NA TRBJ2-3 TRBD1 TRBV6-5 CASSYRQGAKNTQYF TGTGCCAGCAGTTATAGACAGGGGGCTAAAAATACGCAGTATTTT
NA TRBJ2-1 NA TRBV30 CAWEGQDNEQFF TGTGCCTGGGAGGGCCAGGACAATGAGCAGTTCTTC
NA TRBJ2-3 NA TRBV6-5 CASWPPLSTTQYF TGTGCCAGTTGGCCCCCTTTGTCGACAACGCAGTATTTT
few TRBJ2-3 NA TRBV7-9 CASSLYLGASTDTQYF TGTGCCAGCAGCTTGTATTTGGGGGCTAGCACAGATACGCAGTATTTT
NA TRBJ1-1 NA TRBV28 CASSAPGRGDTEAFF TGTGCCAGCAGTGCGCCAGGGAGGGGAGACACTGAAGCTTTCTTT
NA TRBJ2-1 TRBD1 TRBV2 CASSGQGYYNEQFF TGTGCCAGCTCCGGACAGGGATACTACAATGAGCAGTTCTTC
NA TRBJ2-1 TRBD2 TRBV7-9 CASSPFALREVNEQFF TGTGCCAGCAGCCCATTCGCATTACGGGAGGTTAATGAGCAGTTCTTC
NA TRBJ2-1 TRBD2 TRBV4-1 CASSQGTREIRFF TGCGCCAGCAGCCAAGGAACGCGGGAGATCAGGTTCTTC
NA TRBJ1-1 TRBD1 TRBV28 CASKEISGQGGTEAFF TGTGCCAGCAAAGAGATATCCGGACAGGGTGGGACTGAAGCTTTCTTT
NA TRBJ1-4 NA TRBV28 CASSLGGRSNEKLFF TGTGCCAGCAGTTTAGGGGGCAGGAGCAATGAAAAACTGTTTTTT
NA TRBJ1-1 TRBD1 TRBV6-5 CASNTRGRPEAFF TGTGCCAGCAATACCAGGGGGCGTCCTGAAGCTTTCTTT
NA TRBJ1-5 TRBD1 TRBV25-1 CASAGGTNQPQHF TGTGCCAGCGCAGGGGGCACCAATCAGCCCCAGCATTTT
NA TRBJ2-7 TRBD2 TRBV7-2 CASSLELAGGQPPYEQYF TGTGCCAGCAGCTTAGAGTTAGCGGGAGGGCAACCTCCCTACGAGCAGTACTTC
NA TRBJ2-3 TRBD2 TRBV7-6 CASSLEVSSGGSDTQYF TGTGCCAGCAGCTTAGAAGTGTCTAGCGGGGGCTCAGATACGCAGTATTTT
NA TRBJ1-5 TRBD1 TRBV10-3 CAISEAGQGVRQPQHF TGTGCCATCAGTGAGGCGGGACAGGGGGTAAGACAGCCCCAGCATTTT
NA TRBJ2-7 NA TRBV5-1 CASSLNSDPYEQYF TGCGCCAGCAGCTTGAATAGCGACCCCTACGAGCAGTACTTC
NA TRBJ2-5 TRBD1 TRBV4-1 CASSLSYETGGYFAEQYF TGCGCCAGCAGTCTCTCCTACGAGACAGGGGGTTATTTCGCTGAGCAGTACTTC